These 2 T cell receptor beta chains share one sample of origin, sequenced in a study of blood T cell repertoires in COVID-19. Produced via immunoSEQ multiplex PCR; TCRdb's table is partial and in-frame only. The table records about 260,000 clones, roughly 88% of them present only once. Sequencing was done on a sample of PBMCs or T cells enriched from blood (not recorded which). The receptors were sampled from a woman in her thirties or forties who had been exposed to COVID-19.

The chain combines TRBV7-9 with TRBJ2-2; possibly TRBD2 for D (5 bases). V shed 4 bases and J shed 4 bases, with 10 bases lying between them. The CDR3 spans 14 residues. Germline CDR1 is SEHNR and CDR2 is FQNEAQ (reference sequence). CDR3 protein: CASSSYEGTGELFF. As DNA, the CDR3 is TGTGCCAGCAGCTCTTATGAGGGCACCGGGGAGCTGTTTTTT.

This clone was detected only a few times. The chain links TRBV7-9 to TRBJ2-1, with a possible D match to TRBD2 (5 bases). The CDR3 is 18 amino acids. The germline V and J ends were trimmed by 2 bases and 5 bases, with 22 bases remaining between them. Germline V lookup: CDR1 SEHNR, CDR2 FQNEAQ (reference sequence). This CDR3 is CASSLNPWYGKTNNEQFF. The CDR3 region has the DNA TGTGCCAGCAGCTTAAATCCTTGGTACGGGAAAACTAACAATGAGCAGTTCTTC.